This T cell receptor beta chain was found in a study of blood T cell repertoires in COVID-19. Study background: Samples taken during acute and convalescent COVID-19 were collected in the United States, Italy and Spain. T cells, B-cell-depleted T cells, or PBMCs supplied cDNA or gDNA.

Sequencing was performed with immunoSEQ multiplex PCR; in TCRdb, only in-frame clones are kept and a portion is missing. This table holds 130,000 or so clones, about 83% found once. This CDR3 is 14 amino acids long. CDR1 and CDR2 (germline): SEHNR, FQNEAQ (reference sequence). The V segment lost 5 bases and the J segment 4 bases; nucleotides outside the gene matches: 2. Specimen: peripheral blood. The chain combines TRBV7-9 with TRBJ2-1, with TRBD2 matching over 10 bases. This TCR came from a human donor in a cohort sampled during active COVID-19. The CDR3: CASSGLAEYNEQFF. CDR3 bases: TGTGCCAGCAGCGGACTAGCGGAATACAATGAGCAGTTCTTC.